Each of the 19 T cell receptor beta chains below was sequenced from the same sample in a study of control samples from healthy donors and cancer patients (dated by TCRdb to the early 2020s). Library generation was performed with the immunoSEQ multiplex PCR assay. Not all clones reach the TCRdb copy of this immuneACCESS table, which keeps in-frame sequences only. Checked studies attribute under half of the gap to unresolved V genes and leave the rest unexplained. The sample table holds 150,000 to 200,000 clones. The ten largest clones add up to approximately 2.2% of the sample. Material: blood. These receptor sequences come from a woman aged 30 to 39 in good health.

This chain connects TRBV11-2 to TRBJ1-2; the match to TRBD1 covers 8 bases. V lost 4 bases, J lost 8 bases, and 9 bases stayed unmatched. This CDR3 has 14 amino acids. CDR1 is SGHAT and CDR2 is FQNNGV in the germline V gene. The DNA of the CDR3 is TGTGCCAGCAGCTCGCCAGGACAGGGAGGCGGCTACACCTTC. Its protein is CASSSPGQGGGYTF.

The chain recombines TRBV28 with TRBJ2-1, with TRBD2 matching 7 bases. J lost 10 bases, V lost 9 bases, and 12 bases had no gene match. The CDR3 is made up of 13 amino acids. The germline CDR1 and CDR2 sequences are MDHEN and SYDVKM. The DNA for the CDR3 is TGTGCCAGTCAATATGGGGGAGGGAGGGAGCAGTTCTTC. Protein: CASQYGGGREQFF.

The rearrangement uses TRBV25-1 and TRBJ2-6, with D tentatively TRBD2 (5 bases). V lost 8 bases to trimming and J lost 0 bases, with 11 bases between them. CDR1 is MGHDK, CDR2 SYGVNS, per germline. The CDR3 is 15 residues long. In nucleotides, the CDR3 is TGTGCCAGCGACGGACTGAGCTCTGGGGCCAACGTCCTGACTTTC. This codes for CASDGLSSGANVLTF.

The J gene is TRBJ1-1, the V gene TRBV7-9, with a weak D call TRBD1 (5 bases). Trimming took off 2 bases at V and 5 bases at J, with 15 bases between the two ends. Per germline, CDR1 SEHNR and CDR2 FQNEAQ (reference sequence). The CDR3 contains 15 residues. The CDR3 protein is CASSLSGREGTEAFF. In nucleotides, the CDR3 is TGTGCCAGCAGCTTATCGGGGCGTGAAGGGACTGAAGCTTTCTTT.

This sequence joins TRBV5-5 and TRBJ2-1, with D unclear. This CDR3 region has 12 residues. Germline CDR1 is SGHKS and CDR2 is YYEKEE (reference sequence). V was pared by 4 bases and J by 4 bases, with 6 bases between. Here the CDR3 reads CASSRGYNEQFF. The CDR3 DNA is TGTGCCAGCAGCCGTGGATACAATGAGCAGTTCTTC.

This CDR3 reads CASSPSGHEQYF. CDR3 DNA: TGTGCCAGCAGTCCCTCAGGCCACGAGCAGTACTTC. The chain uses TRBV27 and TRBJ2-7, with D unclear. CDR3 size: 12 residues. The germline V gene encodes CDR1 MNHEY and CDR2 SMNVEV (reference sequence). Trimming removed 5 bases from V and 5 bases from J, with 10 bases in between.

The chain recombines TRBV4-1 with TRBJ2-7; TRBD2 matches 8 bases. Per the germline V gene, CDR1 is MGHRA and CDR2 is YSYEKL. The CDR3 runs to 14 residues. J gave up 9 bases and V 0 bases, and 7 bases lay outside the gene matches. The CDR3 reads CASSQDVGTRWQYF. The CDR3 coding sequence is TGCGCCAGCAGCCAAGATGTAGGGACTAGGTGGCAGTACTTC.

CDR3: CASSARGGRETQYF. CDR3 coding DNA: TGTGCCAGCAGCGCCCGGGGGGGCCGAGAGACCCAGTACTTC. This chain connects TRBV7-9 to TRBJ2-5; 8 bases line up with TRBD2. Trimming cost V 5 bases and J 4 bases; bases outside gene matches: 6. Germline loops: CDR1 SEHNR, CDR2 FQNEAQ (reference sequence). The CDR3 covers 14 residues.

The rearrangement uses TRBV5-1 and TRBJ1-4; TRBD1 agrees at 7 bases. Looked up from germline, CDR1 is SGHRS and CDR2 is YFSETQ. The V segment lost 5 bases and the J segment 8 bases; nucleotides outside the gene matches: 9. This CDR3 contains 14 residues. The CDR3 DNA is TGCGCCAGCAGACCAACAGGGGACTTCGAAAAACTGTTTTTT. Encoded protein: CASRPTGDFEKLFF. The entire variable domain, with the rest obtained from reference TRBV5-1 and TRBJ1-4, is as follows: KAGVTQTPRYLIKTRGQQVTLSCSPISGHRSVSWYQQTPGQGLQFLFEYFSETQRNKGNFPGRFSGRQFSNSRSEMNVSTLELGDSALYLCASRPTGDFEKLFFGSGTQLSVL.

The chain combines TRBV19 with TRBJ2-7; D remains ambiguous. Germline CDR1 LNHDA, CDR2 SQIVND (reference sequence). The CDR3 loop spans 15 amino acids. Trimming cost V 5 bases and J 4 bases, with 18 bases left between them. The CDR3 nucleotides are TGTGCCAGTAGTGCGGTACCAAAACCCTTTTACGAGCAGTACTTC. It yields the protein CASSAVPKPFYEQYF.

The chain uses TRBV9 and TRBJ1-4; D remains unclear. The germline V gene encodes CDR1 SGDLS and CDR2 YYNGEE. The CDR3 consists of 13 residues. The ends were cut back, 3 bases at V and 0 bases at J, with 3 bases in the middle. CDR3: CASSATTNEKLFF. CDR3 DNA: TGTGCCAGCAGCGCCACAACTAATGAAAAACTGTTTTTT.

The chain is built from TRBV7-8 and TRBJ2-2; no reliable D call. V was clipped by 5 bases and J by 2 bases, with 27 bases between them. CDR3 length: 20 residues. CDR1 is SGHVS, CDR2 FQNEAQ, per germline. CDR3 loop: CASSQYRILTQILNTGELFF. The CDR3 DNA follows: TGTGCCAGCAGCCAGTACAGAATCCTCACCCAAATTCTCAACACCGGGGAGCTGTTTTTT.

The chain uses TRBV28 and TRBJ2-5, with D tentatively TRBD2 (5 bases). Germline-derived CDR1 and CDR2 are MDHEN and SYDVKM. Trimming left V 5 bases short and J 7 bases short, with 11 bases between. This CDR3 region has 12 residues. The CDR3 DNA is TGTGCCAGCAGTCGCCCGAGCGGGACCCAGTACTTC. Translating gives CASSRPSGTQYF.

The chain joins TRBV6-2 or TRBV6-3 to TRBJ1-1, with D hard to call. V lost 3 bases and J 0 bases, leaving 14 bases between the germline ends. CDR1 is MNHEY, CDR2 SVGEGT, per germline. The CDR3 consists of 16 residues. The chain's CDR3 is CASSYSSVRVNTEAFF. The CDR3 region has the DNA TGTGCCAGCAGTTATTCTTCCGTCCGGGTGAACACTGAAGCTTTCTTT.

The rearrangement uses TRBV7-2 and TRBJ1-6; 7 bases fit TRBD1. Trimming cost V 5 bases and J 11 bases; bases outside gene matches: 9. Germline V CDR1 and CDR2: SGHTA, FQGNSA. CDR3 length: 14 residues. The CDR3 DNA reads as TGTGCCAGCAGCCCGACAGGGAAAGGGCCACCCCTCCACTTT. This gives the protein CASSPTGKGPPLHF.

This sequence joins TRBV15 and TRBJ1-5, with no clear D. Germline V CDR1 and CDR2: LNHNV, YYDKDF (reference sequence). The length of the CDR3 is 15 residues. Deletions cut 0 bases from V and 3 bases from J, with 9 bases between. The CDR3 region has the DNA TGTGCCACCAGCAGAGATCCAGCAGACAATCAGCCCCAGCATTTT. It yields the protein CATSRDPADNQPQHF.

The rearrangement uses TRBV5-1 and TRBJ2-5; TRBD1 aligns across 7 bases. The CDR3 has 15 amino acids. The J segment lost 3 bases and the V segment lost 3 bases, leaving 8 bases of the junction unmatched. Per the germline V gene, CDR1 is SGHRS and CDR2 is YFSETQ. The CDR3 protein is CASSSNPGGEETQYF. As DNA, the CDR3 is TGCGCCAGCAGCTCCAATCCAGGGGGTGAAGAGACCCAGTACTTC. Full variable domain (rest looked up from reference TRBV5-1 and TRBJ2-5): KAGVTQTPRYLIKTRGQQVTLSCSPISGHRSVSWYQQTPGQGLQFLFEYFSETQRNKGNFPGRFSGRQFSNSRSEMNVSTLELGDSALYLCASSSNPGGEETQYFGPGTRLLVL.

This CDR3 is CASSRQDGYTEAFF. As DNA, the CDR3 is TGTGCCAGCAGCCGACAGGACGGATACACTGAAGCTTTCTTT. The J gene is TRBJ1-1, the V gene TRBV7-6, with D possibly being TRBD1 (6 bases). Per the germline V gene, CDR1 is SGHVS and CDR2 is FNYEAQ. The germline V and J ends were trimmed by 5 bases and 3 bases, with 13 bases remaining between them. There are 14 residues in the CDR3.

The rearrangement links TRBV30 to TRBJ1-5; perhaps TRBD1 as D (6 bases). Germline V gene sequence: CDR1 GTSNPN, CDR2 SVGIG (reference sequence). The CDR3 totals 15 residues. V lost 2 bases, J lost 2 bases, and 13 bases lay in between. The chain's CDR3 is CAWSRGTLGNQPQHF. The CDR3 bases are TGTGCCTGGAGTAGGGGGACCCTTGGCAATCAGCCCCAGCATTTT.